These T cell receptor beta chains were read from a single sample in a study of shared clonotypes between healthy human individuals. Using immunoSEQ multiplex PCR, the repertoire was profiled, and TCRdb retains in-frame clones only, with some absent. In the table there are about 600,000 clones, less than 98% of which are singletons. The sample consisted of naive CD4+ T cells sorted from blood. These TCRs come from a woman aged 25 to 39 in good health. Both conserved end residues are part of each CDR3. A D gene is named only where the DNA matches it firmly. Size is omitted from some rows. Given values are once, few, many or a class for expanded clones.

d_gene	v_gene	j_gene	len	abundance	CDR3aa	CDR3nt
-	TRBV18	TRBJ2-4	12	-	CASSPDSTIQYF	TGTGCCAGCTCACCAGACAGTACCATTCAGTACTTC
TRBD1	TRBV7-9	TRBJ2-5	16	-	CASSSPGQARRETQYF	TGTGCCAGCAGCTCTCCCGGACAGGCCAGGCGGGAGACCCAGTACTTC
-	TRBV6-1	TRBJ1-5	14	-	CASSAGVVAQPQHF	TGTGCCAGCAGTGCCGGGGTAGTGGCTCAGCCCCAGCATTTT
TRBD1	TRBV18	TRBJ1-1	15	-	CASSLGTGRYTEAFF	TGTGCCAGCTCACTTGGGACAGGCAGGTACACTGAAGCTTTCTTT
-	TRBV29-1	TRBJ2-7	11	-	CSVGMQDEQYF	TGCAGCGTTGGAATGCAGGACGAGCAGTACTTC
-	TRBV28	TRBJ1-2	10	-	CASEGVRYTF	TGTGCCAGCGAGGGGGTACGCTACACCTTC
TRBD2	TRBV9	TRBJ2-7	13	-	CASSDSGSGEQYF	TGTGCCAGCAGCGATAGCGGGAGTGGCGAGCAGTACTTC
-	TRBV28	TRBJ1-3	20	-	CASSPGGLWGIQSSGNTIYF	TGTGCCAGCAGTCCAGGAGGCCTATGGGGAATACAGAGCTCTGGAAACACCATATATTTT
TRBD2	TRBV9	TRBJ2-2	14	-	CASSVAGGDRWLFF	TGTGCCAGCAGCGTAGCCGGGGGGGATCGGTGGCTGTTTTTT
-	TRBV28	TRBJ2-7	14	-	CASSNQPAGYEQYF	TGTGCCAGCAGTAACCAGCCAGCGGGCTACGAGCAGTACTTC
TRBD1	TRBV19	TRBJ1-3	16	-	CASRAGTVASGNTIYF	TGTGCCAGTAGGGCCGGGACAGTCGCCTCTGGAAACACCATATATTTT
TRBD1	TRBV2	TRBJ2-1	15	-	CASSFDRAPYNEQFF	TGTGCCAGCAGTTTCGACAGGGCGCCTTACAATGAGCAGTTCTTC
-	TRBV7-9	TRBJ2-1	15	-	CASSLLEDSYNEQFF	TGTGCCAGCAGCTTATTGGAGGACTCCTACAATGAGCAGTTCTTC
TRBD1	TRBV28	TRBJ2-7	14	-	CASSLPGTGYEQYF	TGTGCCAGCAGTTTACCCGGGACAGGCTACGAGCAGTACTTC
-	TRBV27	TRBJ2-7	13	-	CASSLLGVHEQYF	TGTGCCAGCTCCTTACTCGGCGTCCACGAGCAGTACTTC
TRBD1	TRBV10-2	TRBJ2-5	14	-	CASCRKGAGETQYF	TGCGCCAGCTGTCGAAAGGGGGCGGGAGAGACCCAGTACTTC
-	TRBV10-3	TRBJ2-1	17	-	CAISPVAGQLNDNEQFF	TGTGCCATCAGTCCTGTGGCGGGACAGCTAAACGACAATGAGCAGTTCTTC
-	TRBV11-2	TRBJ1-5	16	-	CASSLAPGYSNQPQHF	TGTGCCAGCAGCTTAGCTCCAGGATATAGCAATCAGCCCCAGCATTTT
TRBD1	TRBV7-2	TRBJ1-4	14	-	CASSFGQANEKLFF	TGTGCCAGCAGCTTTGGACAGGCTAATGAAAAACTGTTTTTT
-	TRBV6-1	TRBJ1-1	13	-	CASTQEGFTEAFF	TGTGCCAGCACCCAAGAGGGATTTACTGAAGCTTTCTTT
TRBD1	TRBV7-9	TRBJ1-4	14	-	CASSFTGGNEKLFF	TGTGCCAGCAGCTTTACAGGGGGGAATGAAAAACTGTTTTTT
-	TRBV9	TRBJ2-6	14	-	CASGRFGGANVLTF	TGTGCCAGCGGGAGGTTCGGTGGGGCCAACGTCCTGACTTTC
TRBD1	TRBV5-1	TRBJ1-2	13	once	CASSLDRDYGYTF	TGCGCCAGCAGCCTGGACAGGGATTATGGCTACACCTTC
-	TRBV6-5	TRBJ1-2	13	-	CASRMDSNYGYTF	TGTGCCAGCAGGATGGACAGTAACTATGGCTACACCTTC
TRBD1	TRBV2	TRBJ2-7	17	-	CASSDGWFDRGFYEQYF	TGTGCCAGCAGTGACGGTTGGTTTGACAGGGGATTCTACGAGCAGTACTTC
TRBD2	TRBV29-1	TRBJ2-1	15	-	CSVEPRLAGWNEQFF	TGCAGCGTTGAACCGCGACTAGCGGGGTGGAATGAGCAGTTCTTC
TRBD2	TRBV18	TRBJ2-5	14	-	CASRGSGGQETQYF	TGTGCCAGCCGAGGGAGCGGGGGCCAAGAGACCCAGTACTTC
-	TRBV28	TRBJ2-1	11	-	CASSDLVKQFF	TGTGCCAGCAGTGATCTGGTAAAGCAGTTCTTC
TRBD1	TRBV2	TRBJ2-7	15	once	CASSVQGRGSYEQYF	TGTGCCAGCAGCGTACAGGGGAGAGGCTCCTACGAGCAGTACTTC
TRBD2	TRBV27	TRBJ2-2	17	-	CASSLFRTSGSWGELFF	TGTGCCAGCAGTTTATTTCGGACTAGCGGGAGTTGGGGGGAGCTGTTTTTT
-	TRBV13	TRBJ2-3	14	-	CASSLGGFRDTQYF	TGTGCCAGCAGCTTAGGGGGGTTTAGAGATACGCAGTATTTT
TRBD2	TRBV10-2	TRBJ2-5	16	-	CASSDSGVDFVEAQYF	TGCGCCAGCAGTGATAGCGGGGTAGATTTTGTTGAGGCCCAGTACTTC
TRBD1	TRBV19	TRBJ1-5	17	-	CASSRVGGQGSDQPQHF	TGTGCCAGTAGTCGGGTGGGCGGACAGGGGTCCGATCAGCCCCAGCATTTT
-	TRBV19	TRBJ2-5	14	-	CASSIDTYGETQYF	TGTGCCAGTAGTATCGACACCTACGGAGAGACCCAGTACTTC
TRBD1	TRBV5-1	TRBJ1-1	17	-	CASSGTGDGLMNTEAFF	TGCGCCAGCAGCGGGACAGGGGACGGACTGATGAACACTGAAGCTTTCTTT
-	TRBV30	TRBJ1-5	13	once	CAWSPERNQPQHF	TGTGCCTGGAGCCCGGAGCGGAATCAGCCCCAGCATTTT
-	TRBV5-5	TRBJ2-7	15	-	CASSLSTGLSYEQYF	TGTGCCAGCAGCTTAAGTACAGGGCTCTCCTACGAGCAGTACTTC
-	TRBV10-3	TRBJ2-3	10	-	CAIGADTQYF	TGTGCCATCGGAGCAGATACGCAGTATTTT
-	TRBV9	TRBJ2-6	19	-	CASSETPGPPVSGANVLTF	TGTGCCAGCAGTGAGACCCCGGGGCCCCCTGTCTCTGGGGCCAACGTCCTGACTTTC
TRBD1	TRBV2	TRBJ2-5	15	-	CASSAGQVRAETQYF	TGTGCCAGCAGTGCGGGACAGGTTAGGGCGGAGACCCAGTACTTC
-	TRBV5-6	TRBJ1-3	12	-	CASSLWSGGIYF	TGTGCCAGCAGCTTGTGGTCGGGGGGCATATATTTT
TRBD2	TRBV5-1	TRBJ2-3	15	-	CASSQTSGSIDTQYF	TGCGCCAGCAGCCAGACTAGCGGGAGTATAGATACGCAGTATTTT
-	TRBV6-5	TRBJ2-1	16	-	CASSYYFTGEGYEQFF	TGTGCCAGCAGTTACTACTTCACGGGAGAGGGCTATGAGCAGTTCTTC
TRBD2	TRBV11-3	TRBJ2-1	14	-	CASSLSGALNEQFF	TGTGCCAGCAGCTTAAGCGGGGCGTTAAATGAGCAGTTCTTC
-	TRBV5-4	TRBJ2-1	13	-	CASSSPPGNEQFF	TGTGCCAGCAGCTCCCCACCGGGAAATGAGCAGTTCTTC
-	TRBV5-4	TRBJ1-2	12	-	CASSPTGDGYTF	TGTGCCAGCAGCCCCACCGGGGATGGCTACACCTTC
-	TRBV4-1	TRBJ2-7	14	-	CASSPAGGSYEQYF	TGCGCCAGCAGCCCGGCTGGCGGATCCTACGAGCAGTACTTC
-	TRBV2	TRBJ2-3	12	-	CASSERVGTQYF	TGTGCCAGCAGTGAAAGAGTTGGCACGCAGTATTTT
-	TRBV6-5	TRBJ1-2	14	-	CASRTHGPNYGYTF	TGTGCCAGCAGAACTCACGGCCCCAACTATGGCTACACCTTC
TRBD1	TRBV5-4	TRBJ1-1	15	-	CASSLRDRLNTEAFF	TGTGCCAGCAGCCTACGGGACAGGCTGAACACTGAAGCTTTCTTT
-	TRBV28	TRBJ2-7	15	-	CASVPAWRTSYEQYF	TGTGCCAGCGTACCCGCGTGGCGCACTTCCTACGAGCAGTACTTC
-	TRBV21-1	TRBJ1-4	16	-	CASSTHREVTNEKLFF	TGTGCCAGCAGCACGCACAGGGAGGTAACTAATGAAAAACTGTTTTTT
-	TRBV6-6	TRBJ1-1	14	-	CASSSTGMNTEAFF	TGTGCCAGCAGTTCGACAGGAATGAACACTGAAGCTTTCTTT
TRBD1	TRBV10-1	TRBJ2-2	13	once	CASSNRGNGELFF	TGCGCCAGCAGTAACAGGGGGAACGGGGAGCTGTTTTTT